These 9 T cell receptor beta chains originate from one sample sequenced in a study of control samples from healthy donors and cancer patients (dated by TCRdb to between 2020 and 2021). The library was made by the immunoSEQ multiplex PCR assay. TCRdb carries this immuneACCESS record with in-frame sequences only. Its versions omit some clonotypes, under half of them owing to an unresolved V gene in the studies checked, with the rest unexplained. The sample contains approximately 52,000 clones, around 87% of them found a single time. The ten largest clones add up to roughly an eighth of the sample. The sequenced sample was PBMCs. These receptors all come from a man aged 60 to 75 with head and neck cancer.

The V call is TRBV4-3, the J call TRBJ1-6; no clear D. The CDR3 spans 14 residues. Trimming removed 0 bases from V and 4 bases from J, with 4 bases in between. Germline V lookup: CDR1 LGHNA, CDR2 YSLEER. The CDR3 sequence: CASSQDPYNSPLHF. The DNA for the CDR3 is TGCGCCAGCAGCCAAGATCCGTATAATTCACCCCTCCACTTT.

The chain joins TRBV10-2 to TRBJ1-4; D is unclear. The CDR3 loop spans 14 amino acids. V was shortened by 8 bases and J by 7 bases, with 17 bases between the two germline ends. Germline-derived CDR1 and CDR2 are WSHSY and SAAADI. The CDR3 nucleotides are TGCGCCAGCGGGGATTCTATGGTCGGTGAAAAACTGTTTTTT. This encodes CASGDSMVGEKLFF.

The gene calls are TRBV28 and TRBJ1-2, with 12 bases lining up with TRBD1. V lost 10 bases, J lost 3 bases, and 12 bases stayed unmatched. Germline CDR1 MDHEN, CDR2 SYDVKM. The CDR3 contains 16 residues. The CDR3 spells CATKGTGGDSYYGYTF. For the CDR3, the DNA is TGTGCCACCAAGGGGACAGGGGGCGATTCCTACTATGGCTACACCTTC.

V is TRBV7-2 and J is TRBJ2-5; 7 bases align to TRBD2. Germline CDR1 reads SGHTA; CDR2 reads FQGNSA. The CDR3 is made up of 17 amino acids. V was pared by 5 bases and J by 5 bases, with 17 bases of the junction left unmatched. In DNA, the CDR3 is TGTGCCAGCAGCACACATCCCCGGGGGAGGGTAGGGGAGACCCAGTACTTC. This encodes CASSTHPRGRVGETQYF. The variable domain in full, with the rest retrieved from reference TRBV7-2 and TRBJ2-5, is GAGVSQSPSNKVTEKGKDVELRCDPISGHTALYWYRQSLGQGLEFLIYFQGNSAPDKSGLPSDRFSAERTGGSVSTLTIQRTQQEDSAVYLCASSTHPRGRVGETQYFGPGTRLLVL.

V and J are TRBV28 and TRBJ1-2; D gene uncertain. Germline CDR1 is MDHEN and CDR2 is SYDVKM. The CDR3 runs to 18 residues. The V end lost 1 base, the J end lost 0 bases, and 18 bases lay between the germline ends. This CDR3 is CASSLSGGLGRTNYGYTF. CDR3 nucleotide sequence: TGTGCCAGCAGTTTATCTGGCGGCCTAGGACGGACTAACTATGGCTACACCTTC.

The V and J genes are TRBV3-1 (or the pseudogene TRBV3-2) and TRBJ2-1; the D call may be TRBD1 or TRBD2 (5 bases each). CDR1 and CDR2 from the germline V gene are LGHDT and YNNKEL (reference sequence). Trimming shortened V by 1 base and J by 6 bases, and 13 bases separated the two germline ends. The CDR3 has 15 residues. The CDR3 loop reads CASSQVGARRNEQFF. In nucleotides, the CDR3 is TGTGCCAGCAGCCAAGTCGGGGCTCGGCGCAATGAGCAGTTCTTC.

The rearrangement uses TRBV4-1 and TRBJ1-2; 11 bases are shared with TRBD1. This CDR3 is 15 amino acids long. Trimming at V came to 3 bases and at J to 1 base, leaving 1 base not matched to a gene. Per germline, CDR1 MGHRA and CDR2 YSYEKL. The CDR3 bases are TGCGCCAGCAGCCAGGGACAGGGGGATAACTATGGCTACACCTTC. Protein product: CASSQGQGDNYGYTF.

V and J are TRBV28 and TRBJ1-4; D ambiguous. Deletions cut 6 bases from V and 2 bases from J, with 10 bases between. In germline, CDR1 is MDHEN, CDR2 SYDVKM. There are 14 residues in the CDR3. The CDR3: CASSLLGTNEKLFF. The CDR3 coding sequence is TGTGCCAGCAGCCTGCTAGGGACTAATGAAAAACTGTTTTTT.

The V gene is TRBV18, the J gene TRBJ2-5, with D unclear. The CDR3 spans 13 residues. The V end was cut by 2 bases, the J end by 0 bases, with 4 bases between. The germline V gene encodes CDR1 KGHSH and CDR2 LQKENI. Here the CDR3 DNA reads TGTGCCAGCTCACCAGGGTACCAAGAGACCCAGTACTTC. This translates into CASSPGYQETQYF.